The 19 T cell receptor beta chains in this list originate from one sample, sequenced in a study of blood T cell repertoires in COVID-19. The data were produced by immunoSEQ multiplex PCR, yet TCRdb's version contains in-frame clones alone and is incomplete. The profile shows 200,000 to 300,000 clones, around 85% of them singletons. Source material: peripheral blood. Source of these receptors: a woman aged 25 to 45 who had recovered from COVID-19.

The chain carries TRBV29-1 and TRBJ1-1; tentatively, D is TRBD1 (6 bases). Trimming removed 4 bases at V and 12 bases at J, with 18 bases between. Germline-derived CDR1 and CDR2 are SQVTM and ANQGSEA. This CDR3 contains 12 residues. The CDR3 DNA sequence: TGCAGCGTTGCTCTTCTCGCAGGGGAATCTTTCTTT. Its translation: CSVALLAGESFF.

This chain links TRBV5-1 with TRBJ2-6, with TRBD1 matching 7 bases. The germline V gene has CDR1 SGHRS and CDR2 YFSETQ. The CDR3 contains 22 residues. With V trimmed by 2 bases and J by 0 bases, 20 bases remained unmatched. CDR3 sequence (DNA): TGCGCCAGCAGCTTTCTGGGGACAGCAATTCGGGCTAAAGACTCTGGGGCCAACGTCCTGACTTTC. Amino acids: CASSFLGTAIRAKDSGANVLTF.

The V call is TRBV7-8, the J call TRBJ1-1; TRBD1 matches at 7 bases. The V gene's germline CDR1 is SGHVS and CDR2 FQNEAQ. CDR3 length: 16 amino acids. Trimming at V came to 5 bases and at J to 1 base, leaving 10 bases not matched to a gene. The CDR3 loop is CASSHPEGAENTEAFF. CDR3 coding DNA: TGTGCCAGCAGCCACCCCGAGGGGGCCGAGAACACTGAAGCTTTCTTT.

Comments on this clone: This same CDR3 is encoded by further DNA sequences in the sample. V gene TRBV4-1 combines with J gene TRBJ1-1; tentatively, D is TRBD1 (5 bases). CDR1 is MGHRA and CDR2 is YSYEKL in the germline V gene. The CDR3 sequence is 14 residues long. Trimming cost V 0 bases and J 5 bases, with 10 bases left between them. The CDR3 DNA sequence: TGCGCCAGCAGCCAAGATCTGGGGGGAACTGAAGCTTTCTTT. It yields the protein CASSQDLGGTEAFF.

The chain has TRBV5-6 and TRBJ2-5, with TRBD1 identical over 7 bases. The V gene end was trimmed by 1 base and the J gene end by 5 bases; junction bases not matched to a gene: 5. Germline assignment: CDR1 SGHDT and CDR2 YYEEEE. The CDR3 spans 14 residues. The DNA of the CDR3 is TGTGCCAGCAGCTTGAGGGGACAGCGGGAGACCCAGTACTTC. Its protein is CASSLRGQRETQYF.

CDR3 loop: CASGLSAQLKPSSYNEQFF. Written as DNA, the CDR3 is TGTGCTAGTGGTTTGAGCGCCCAATTAAAGCCAAGCTCCTACAATGAGCAGTTCTTC. V usage is TRBV12-5 and J usage is TRBJ2-1; D gene uncertain. This CDR3 contains 19 residues. Germline CDR1 and CDR2: LGHNT and FRNRAP. V lost 2 bases and J 0 bases, leaving 20 bases between the germline ends.

V gene TRBV7-2 combines with J gene TRBJ1-6, with TRBD1 matching over 7 bases. CDR3 size: 14 residues. The germline V gene has CDR1 SGHTA and CDR2 FQGNSA. Trimming took 0 bases from V and 11 from J; bases not matched to a gene: 4. This CDR3 reads CASSLAAQGTPLHF. CDR3 coding DNA: TGTGCCAGCAGCTTAGCTGCACAGGGGACACCCCTCCACTTT. The variable domain in full, completed from reference TRBV7-2 and TRBJ1-6, reads GAGVSQSPSNKVTEKGKDVELRCDPISGHTALYWYRQSLGQGLEFLIYFQGNSAPDKSGLPSDRFSAERTGGSVSTLTIQRTQQEDSAVYLCASSLAAQGTPLHFGNGTRLTVT.

This rearrangement joins TRBV7-8 to TRBJ1-1, with D unclear. Trimming took off 0 bases at V and 0 bases at J, with 5 bases between the two ends. Germline values: CDR1 SGHVS, CDR2 FQNEAQ. The length of the CDR3 is 14 residues. Here the CDR3 reads CASSLAQLNTEAFF. Written as DNA, the CDR3 is TGTGCCAGCAGCTTAGCACAGCTGAACACTGAAGCTTTCTTT.

The CDR3 region is CASSLESARAYTF. The DNA for the CDR3 is TGTGCCAGCAGCTTGGAATCTGCCAGGGCCTACACCTTC. The rearrangement links TRBV5-5 to TRBJ1-2; tentative D call: TRBD1 (5 bases). The CDR3 covers 13 residues. Germline CDR1 is SGHKS and CDR2 is YYEKEE (reference sequence). V gave up 0 bases and J gave up 10 bases, with 13 bases separating them.

The V call is TRBV6-5, the J call TRBJ1-2; TRBD1 is a possible D gene (5 bases). The CDR3 extends over 11 amino acids. V lost 2 bases, J lost 8 bases, and 6 bases lay in between. Germline V gene lookup returns CDR1 MNHEY and CDR2 SVGAGI. In DNA form, the CDR3 reads TGTGCCAGCAGTTACGGGGGGGGCTACACCTTC. This codes for CASSYGGGYTF.

This chain connects TRBV7-2 to TRBJ1-6; perhaps TRBD1 as D (5 bases). CDR1 and CDR2 (germline): SGHTA, FQGNSA. Trimming pared 2 bases from V and 5 bases from J, leaving 13 bases between. The CDR3 runs to 16 residues. CDR3 residues: CASSLSVGGNNSPLHF. CDR3 DNA: TGTGCCAGCAGCTTATCTGTGGGGGGGAATAATTCACCCCTCCACTTT.

V usage is TRBV5-1 and J usage is TRBJ2-1; weak D call: TRBD1 (5 bases). Between the trimmed V and J ends, which lost 1 base and 10 bases, there was a span of 9 bases. The CDR3 is 12 amino acids. CDR1 is SGHRS and CDR2 is YFSETQ in the germline V gene. CDR3 residues: CASSLTNREQFF. The DNA for the CDR3 is TGCGCCAGCAGCTTGACGAACAGGGAGCAGTTCTTC.

V usage is TRBV18 and J usage is TRBJ1-1; TRBD1 agrees at 11 bases. The germline gives CDR1 KGHSH, CDR2 LQKENI. J gave up 0 bases and V 3 bases, and 6 bases lay outside the gene matches. The CDR3 is 17 amino acids. The CDR3 here is CASSPGQGGSMNTEAFF. CDR3 nucleotides: TGTGCCAGCTCACCGGGACAGGGGGGGTCGATGAACACTGAAGCTTTCTTT.

The chain joins TRBV5-6 to TRBJ1-1; 8 bases agree with TRBD1. The CDR3 extends over 14 amino acids. Trimming took 4 bases from V and 6 from J; bases not matched to a gene: 8. Germline V gene data show CDR1 as SGHDT and CDR2 as YYEEEE. CDR3 in amino acids: CASSRYGQGAEAFF. DNA of the CDR3: TGTGCCAGCAGCCGGTACGGACAGGGCGCTGAAGCTTTCTTT.

The V gene is TRBV14, the J gene TRBJ2-1, with TRBD2 matching 12 bases. CDR1 is SGHDN and CDR2 is FVKESK in the germline V gene. The V gene end was trimmed by 4 bases and the J gene end by 0 bases; junction bases not matched to a gene: 10. CDR3 length equals 19 residues. DNA of the CDR3: TGTGCCAGCAGCCCCAAAGGACTAGCGGGGCGCTTCTCCTACAATGAGCAGTTCTTC. This sequence encodes CASSPKGLAGRFSYNEQFF.

The CDR3 bases are TGTGCCAGCAGCGATGGACAGGGAGGGGCCACTGAAGCTTTCTTT. Encoded protein: CASSDGQGGATEAFF. This sequence joins TRBV5-4 and TRBJ1-1; 8 nucleotides line up with TRBD1. V lost 4 bases to trimming and J lost 4 bases; unmatched junction nucleotides: 9. CDR1 is SGHNT and CDR2 is YYREEE in the germline V gene (reference sequence). The length of the CDR3 is 15 residues.

The rearrangement joins TRBV6-5 to TRBJ1-2; D is undetermined. CDR1 MNHEY and CDR2 SVGAGI come from the germline V gene. V lost 2 bases and J lost 4, with 8 bases in between. This CDR3 has 13 residues. CDR3 loop: CASSYEGSYGYTF. CDR3 bases: TGTGCCAGCAGTTACGAGGGAAGCTATGGCTACACCTTC.

This clone is labeled as medium-sized. This rearrangement joins TRBV7-3 to TRBJ2-4; D call uncertain. This CDR3 contains 13 residues. The germline V gene encodes CDR1 SGHTA and CDR2 FQGTGA. The V and J ends lost 0 bases and 7 bases respectively, with 7 bases between them. The DNA for the CDR3 is TGTGCCAGCAGCTTAACAGCCGGTAACATTCAGTACTTC. As protein: CASSLTAGNIQYF.

The V gene is TRBV27, the J gene TRBJ1-2; D gene ambiguous. Trimming removed 3 bases from V and 4 bases from J, with 12 bases in between. Germline assignment: CDR1 MNHEY and CDR2 SMNVEV (reference sequence). The CDR3 runs to 14 residues. The CDR3 nucleotides are TGTGCCAGCAGTTTTGATCCAGATTCCTATGGCTACACCTTC. This codes for CASSFDPDSYGYTF.